This T cell receptor beta chain was identified during a study of cytomegalovirus exposure and HLA in healthy donors. Study results and limitations: In a later analysis, TCR beta V- and J-gene trimming was associated with a missense DCLRE1C variant. A likely sequencing artifact accounted for one observed cluster of highly shared sequence variants.

With 60 Vbeta and 13 Jbeta primers, the PCR was carried out. Measured with immunoSEQ multiplex PCR; TCRdb has only the in-frame clones, and not every one. The table records 190,000 or so clones, 80% of them present only once. From germline, CDR1 is MGHRA and CDR2 YSYEKL. The CDR3 covers 17 residues. Trimming took 4 bases from V and 8 from J; bases not matched to a gene: 18. With regard to this clone: The antigen is not known.

The chain couples TRBV4-1 to TRBJ1-2, with 8 bases that match TRBD1. Sequenced: PBMCs. This sequence was found in a boy younger than 18 in good health and CMV-seronegative. Here the CDR3 reads CASSPTGQGAQIGGYTF. The CDR3 bases are TGCGCCAGCAGCCCTACCGGGCAGGGGGCGCAAATAGGCGGCTACACCTTC.